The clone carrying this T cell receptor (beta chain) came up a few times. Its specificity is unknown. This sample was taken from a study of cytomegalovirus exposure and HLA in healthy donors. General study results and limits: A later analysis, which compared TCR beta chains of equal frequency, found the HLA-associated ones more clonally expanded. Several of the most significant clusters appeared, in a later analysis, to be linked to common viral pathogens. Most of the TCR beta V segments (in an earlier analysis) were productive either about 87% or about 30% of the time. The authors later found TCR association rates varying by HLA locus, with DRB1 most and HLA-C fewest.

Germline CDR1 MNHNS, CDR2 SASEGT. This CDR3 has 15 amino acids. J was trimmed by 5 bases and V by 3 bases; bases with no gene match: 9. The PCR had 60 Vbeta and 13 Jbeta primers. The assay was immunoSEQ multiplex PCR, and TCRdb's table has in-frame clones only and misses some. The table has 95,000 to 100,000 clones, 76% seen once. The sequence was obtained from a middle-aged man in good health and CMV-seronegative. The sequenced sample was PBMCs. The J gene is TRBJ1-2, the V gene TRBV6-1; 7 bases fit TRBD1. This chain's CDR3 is CASSDYRTGTYGYTF. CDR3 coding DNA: TGTGCCAGCAGTGACTACCGGACAGGAACTTATGGCTACACCTTC.